These 27 T cell receptor beta chains were sequenced from one sample in a study of read filtering for tumor transcriptome and immune sequencing. Molecular barcoded adaptors covering alpha/delta and beta/gamma chains were used on 400 ng RNA. TCRdb ran MiXCR on the reads and lists one entry per CDR3 protein. The profile shows approximately 40,000 distinct CDR3 sequences, 14% of them singletons. The specimen was a population of CD138-negative cells sorted from bone marrow. The receptor set was obtained from a donor at least 40 years old with multiple myeloma.

This clonotype was recorded many times. The chain has TRBV19 and TRBJ2-3, with D tentatively TRBD1 (5 bases). The CDR3 is 14 amino acids. V lost 10 bases, J lost 0 bases, and 14 bases lay in between. Germline V gene sequence: CDR1 LNHDA, CDR2 SQIVND (reference sequence). CDR3 sequence: CATTQGISTDTQYF. The CDR3 DNA follows: TGTGCCACCACCCAGGGTATTAGCACAGATACGCAGTATTTT. The full variable domain, its missing parts supplied by reference TRBV19 and TRBJ2-3, is DGGITQSPKYLFRKEGQNVTLSCEQNLNHDAMYWYRQDPGQGLRLIYYSQIVNDFQKGDIAEGYSVSREKKESFPLTVTSAQKNPTAFYLCATTQGISTDTQYFGPGTRLTVL.

At least ten counts were recorded for this clonotype. The chain couples TRBV6-5 to TRBJ2-7; D gene uncertain. The germline V gene has CDR1 MNHEY and CDR2 SVGAGI. The V end lost 6 bases, the J end lost 0 bases, and 12 bases lay between the germline ends. This CDR3 contains 14 residues. The DNA for the CDR3 is TGTGCCAGCAGAAAACGACGGTACTCCTACGAGCAGTACTTC. Translated, it gives CASRKRRYSYEQYF.

This clonotype was detected ten times or more. The V gene is TRBV3-1, the J gene TRBJ1-2; 8 bases fit TRBD1. Per germline, CDR1 LGHDT and CDR2 YNNKEL (reference sequence). This CDR3 is 15 amino acids long. The V gene end was trimmed by 1 base and the J gene end by 4 bases; junction bases not matched to a gene: 5. The CDR3 DNA reads as TGTGCCAGCAGCCAAGGATTACAGGGGGGCTATGGCTACACCTTC. Translating it yields CASSQGLQGGYGYTF. Full variable domain (remainder filled in from reference TRBV3-1 and TRBJ1-2): DTAVSQTPKYLVTQMGNDKSIKCEQNLGHDTMYWYKQDSKKFLKIMFSYNNKELIINETVPNRFSPKSPDKAHLNLHINSLELGDSAVYFCASSQGLQGGYGYTFGSGTRLTVV.

This chain joins TRBV18 and TRBJ1-1; D is uncertain. The CDR3 loop spans 13 amino acids. V lost 6 bases to trimming and J lost 10 bases, with 18 bases between them. Germline CDR1 reads KGHSH; CDR2 reads LQKENI. CDR3 sequence (DNA): TGTGCCAGCTCCCCCAATACCCTCGAACGAGCTTTCTTT. Amino acids: CASSPNTLERAFF.

CDR3 sequence reads: CASSDGPGQPQHF. Written as DNA, the CDR3 is TGCGCCAGCAGCGATGGGCCGGGTCAGCCCCAGCATTTT. The chain joins TRBV5-1 to TRBJ1-5; D not resolved. Per germline, CDR1 SGHRS and CDR2 YFSETQ. V was trimmed by 4 bases and J by 6 bases, leaving 11 bases between them. This CDR3 is 13 amino acids long.

This clonotype was seen many times. The chain combines TRBV5-6 with TRBJ2-5; D gene unclear. This CDR3 spans 12 amino acids. CDR1 SGHDT and CDR2 YYEEEE come from the germline V gene. Trimming removed 2 bases at V and 4 bases at J, with 6 bases between. The CDR3 is CASSFFLETQYF. DNA for the CDR3: TGTGCCAGCAGCTTTTTTCTAGAGACCCAGTACTTC.

This clonotype showed up many times. CDR3 sequence reads: CASKVHGGYTF. CDR3 coding DNA: TGTGCCAGCAAAGTACACGGGGGCTACACCTTC. The V and J genes are TRBV6-2 or TRBV6-3 and TRBJ1-2; no firm D call. The ends were cut back, 7 bases at V and 8 bases at J, with 11 bases in the middle. The CDR3 spans 11 residues. Germline V gene data show CDR1 as MNHEY and CDR2 as SVGEGT.

A remark on this clonotype: A read error may explain this, as a much larger clone is one base away. The V call is TRBV6-2 or TRBV6-3, the J call TRBJ2-6, with D uncertain. Germline CDR1 reads MNHEY; CDR2 reads SVGEGT. The CDR3 totals 16 residues. CDR3: CSSSYGRSSGANVLTF. CDR3 bases: TGTTCCAGCAGTTATGGCAGAAGCTCTGGGGCCAACGTCCTGACTTTC.

This clonotype has a count of ten or more. V gene TRBV4-3 combines with J gene TRBJ2-7; D is perhaps TRBD1 (6 bases). Per germline, CDR1 LGHNA and CDR2 YSLEER. Trimming left V 1 base short and J 7 bases short, with 23 bases between. CDR3 length equals 17 residues. The CDR3: CASSQGRGQFLPREQYF. The CDR3 nucleotides are TGCGCCAGCAGCCAAGGACGAGGACAGTTCCTTCCACGGGAGCAGTACTTC.

The V gene is TRBV2, the J gene TRBJ1-1, with 11 bases aligning to TRBD1. CDR3 length: 15 amino acids. Germline assignment: CDR1 SNHLY and CDR2 FYNNEI. Trimming took 10 bases from V and 3 from J; bases not matched to a gene: 10. The CDR3 DNA reads TGTGCCACCAACCCGGACAGGGGGCTATACACTGAAGCTTTCTTT. Its protein product is CATNPDRGLYTEAFF.

This clonotype came up a few times. This may arise from a read error, as a much more abundant clone is one base away. J is TRBJ1-1 and V is TRBV11-3; the D gene is possibly TRBD1 (5 bases). Germline-derived CDR1 and CDR2 are SGHNT and YENEEA. This CDR3 has 14 residues. The CDR3 nucleotides read TGTGCCAGCAGCCCAGGACCAGGGTACACTGACGCTTTCTTT. Translated: CASSPGPGYTDAFF.

This chain links TRBV7-8 with TRBJ2-7; D is unclear. The V end lost 2 bases, the J end lost 4 bases, and 6 bases lay between the germline ends. CDR1 and CDR2 (germline): SGHVS, FQNEAQ. The CDR3 length is 12 residues. The CDR3 sequence: CASSLTGYEQYF. For the CDR3, the DNA is TGTGCCAGCAGCTTAACGGGTTACGAGCAGTACTTC.

V is TRBV29-1 and J is TRBJ2-7; no reliable D call. Looked up from germline, CDR1 is SQVTM and CDR2 is ANQGSEA. V was clipped by 3 bases and J by 0 bases, with 9 bases between them. The CDR3 is made up of 13 amino acids. The CDR3, as DNA: TGCAGCGTTGAGTACCAGAGCTCCTACGAGCAGTACTTC. Its protein product is CSVEYQSSYEQYF.

This clonotype was detected ten times or more. A read error may explain this, as a much larger clone is one base away. The genes are TRBV29-1 and TRBJ2-1, with a weak D call TRBD1 (5 bases). The germline V gene encodes CDR1 SQVTM and CDR2 ANQGSEA. The CDR3 is made up of 15 amino acids. This CDR3 reads CSVDGAAGTYNGQFF. The CDR3 DNA sequence: TGCAGCGTAGATGGGGCAGCCGGTACTTACAATGGGCAGTTCTTC.

Details on this clonotype: A much larger clone differs from this one at a single base, so this may be a read error. Without the conserved terminal phenylalanine or tryptophan, this CDR3 likely stems from a read error. This sequence joins TRBV6-2 or TRBV6-3 and TRBJ2-7; D gene ambiguous. Germline V gives CDR1 MNHEY, CDR2 SVGEGT. V lost 4 bases, J lost 6 bases, and 10 bases lay in between. The CDR3 has 12 amino acids. DNA for the CDR3: TGTGCCAGCAGTTTAAGGGAAAGCGAGCAGTACCTC. Translating gives CASSLRESEQYL.

Regarding this clonotype: This may arise from a read error, as a much more abundant clone is one base away. The rearrangement joins TRBV5-1 to TRBJ1-1; D is uncertain. The CDR3 totals 13 residues. Germline CDR1 and CDR2: SGHRS and YFSETQ. The CDR3 DNA follows: TGCGCCAGCAGCTTGCAGGAAGACACTGTAGCTTTCTTT. This translates into CASSLQEDTVAFF.

This clonotype was observed at least ten times. This chain links TRBV20-1 with TRBJ2-2; D is uncertain. This CDR3 region has 14 residues. Trimming left V 0 bases short and J 1 base short, with 6 bases between. CDR1 and CDR2 from the germline V gene are DFQATT and SNEGSKA (reference sequence). CDR3 region: CSARDHRNTGELFF. The CDR3 DNA is TGCAGTGCTAGAGATCACAGGAACACCGGGGAGCTGTTTTTT.

This clonotype was observed a few times. One base away lies a much larger clone, so this may be a sequencing read error. The chain combines TRBV6-1 with TRBJ1-1; D uncertain. This CDR3 has 10 amino acids. Germline-derived CDR1 and CDR2 are MNHNS and SASEGT. Trimming stripped 6 bases from V and 5 bases from J, with 4 bases between. The CDR3 is CASRSTEAFF. The CDR3 nucleotides are TGTGCCAGCAGATCTACTGAAGCTTTCTTT.

The table lists this clonotype with many counts. V usage is TRBV19 and J usage is TRBJ1-2; 7 nucleotides agree with TRBD1. This CDR3 has 15 amino acids. J gave up 1 base and V 8 bases, and 10 bases lay outside the gene matches. Germline V gene sequence: CDR1 LNHDA, CDR2 SQIVND (reference sequence). The CDR3 DNA follows: TGTGCCAGTGCTTATCCAGGGGGAGGTAACTATGGCTACACCTTC. It is translated as CASAYPGGGNYGYTF.

This clonotype was recorded many times. J is TRBJ2-3 and V is TRBV5-1; D may match TRBD1 or TRBD2 (5 bases each). The ends were cut back, 2 bases at V and 0 bases at J, with 19 bases in the middle. The CDR3 loop spans 18 amino acids. The germline V gene has CDR1 SGHRS and CDR2 YFSETQ. CDR3 loop: CASSFGGGRIYSTDTQYF. The CDR3 nucleotides are TGCGCCAGCAGCTTTGGTGGGGGTCGGATTTATAGCACAGATACGCAGTATTTT.

About this clonotype: One junction end disagrees with the germline gene, perhaps due to a read error. The chain uses TRBV10-3 and TRBJ2-6, with 8 bases that match TRBD1. The CDR3 loop spans 17 amino acids. Germline CDR1 reads ENHRY; CDR2 reads SYGVKD. In nucleotides, the CDR3 is TGTGCCATCAGTGAGTCTCCGGACAGGGCTGGGGCCAACGCCCTGACTTTC. This translates into CAISESPDRAGANALTF.

This clonotype was counted at least ten times. The genes are TRBV7-2 and TRBJ2-5; D gene unclear. In germline, CDR1 is SGHTA, CDR2 FQGNSA. The CDR3 covers 13 residues. Trimming removed 0 bases from V and 4 bases from J, with 6 bases in between. The CDR3, as DNA: TGTGCCAGCAGCTTAGCCAACCCAGAGACCCAGTACTTC. The encoded protein is CASSLANPETQYF.

This clonotype has a count of ten or more. The rearrangement joins TRBV12-3 or TRBV12-4 to TRBJ2-1; maybe TRBD1 (6 bases). The CDR3 is made up of 16 amino acids. Trimming shortened V by 1 base and J by 1 base, and 11 bases separated the two germline ends. DNA of the CDR3: TGTGCCAGCAGTTTAGGCCAGGGGAGATCCTACAATGAGCAGTTCTTC. As protein: CASSLGQGRSYNEQFF.

Details on this clonotype: A far larger clone differs by one base, so this is likely a read error. The rearrangement links TRBV7-9 to TRBJ2-1, with D possibly TRBD2 on 6 matching bases. The CDR3 covers 15 residues. The germline gives CDR1 SEHNR, CDR2 FQNEAQ (reference sequence). Trimming shortened V by 5 bases and J by 8 bases, and 19 bases separated the two germline ends. The CDR3 coding sequence is TGTGCCAGCAGCCTAAAGACGGACTATCTCTATGAGCAGTTCTTC. Residues: CASSLKTDYLYEQFF.

In regard to this clonotype: This may be a read error, as it is one base from a much larger clone. The chain recombines TRBV12-3 or TRBV12-4 with TRBJ1-1; no reliable D call. Trimming cost V 4 bases and J 0 bases, with 9 bases left between them. CDR3 size: 14 residues. This CDR3 reads CASSSANVNTEAFF. The CDR3 DNA is TGTGCCAGCAGTTCCGCCAATGTGAACACTGAAGCTTTCTTT.

This clonotype was detected many times. This chain links TRBV5-1 with TRBJ1-6, with a weak D call TRBD1 (5 bases). The CDR3 has 15 residues. Trimming cost V 0 bases and J 10 bases, with 14 bases left between them. Germline V gene sequence: CDR1 SGHRS, CDR2 YFSETQ. The CDR3 DNA reads as TGCGCCAGCAGCTTGGGTAGGGGCACAGACTCACCCCTCCACTTT. Protein: CASSLGRGTDSPLHF.

This clonotype was observed many times. CDR3 sequence reads: CASSIWTAYEQYF. The CDR3, as DNA: TGTGCCAGCTCGATATGGACAGCCTACGAGCAGTACTTC. The chain has TRBV18 and TRBJ2-7, with D perhaps TRBD1 (6 bases). Per germline, CDR1 KGHSH and CDR2 LQKENI. This CDR3 has 13 residues. V lost 6 bases and J lost 2, with 11 bases in between.